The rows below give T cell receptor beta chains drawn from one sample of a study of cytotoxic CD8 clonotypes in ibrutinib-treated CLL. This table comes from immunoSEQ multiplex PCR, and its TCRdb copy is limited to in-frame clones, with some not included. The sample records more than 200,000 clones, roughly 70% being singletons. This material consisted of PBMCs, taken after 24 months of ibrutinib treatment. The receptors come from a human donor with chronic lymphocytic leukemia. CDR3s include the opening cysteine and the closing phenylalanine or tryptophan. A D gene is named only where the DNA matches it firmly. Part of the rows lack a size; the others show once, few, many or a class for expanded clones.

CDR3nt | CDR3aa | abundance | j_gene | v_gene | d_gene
TGTGCCAGCACCCGAACCGGGATCTACAATGAGCAGTTCTTC | CASTRTGIYNEQFF | NA | TRBJ2-1 | TRBV6-6 | NA
TGCGCCAGCAGCTTTCTAGATCCAGATACGCAGTATTTT | CASSFLDPDTQYF | NA | TRBJ2-3 | TRBV5-1 | NA
TGCGCCAGCAGCTTGGGAGCCGCCGAGCAGTACTTC | CASSLGAAEQYF | NA | TRBJ2-7 | TRBV5-1 | NA
TGTGCCAGCAGTTACGGGACTAGGAGGACAGCTGAAGCTTTCTTT | CASSYGTRRTAEAFF | NA | TRBJ1-1 | TRBV6-5 | NA
TGCAGCACCCTCCCGAGCAACGAGCAGTACTTC | CSTLPSNEQYF | once | TRBJ2-7 | TRBV20-1 | NA
TGTGCCAGTTCCACTAGCGGGAGGGACCAGTACTTC | CASSTSGRDQYF | few | TRBJ2-7 | TRBV19 | TRBD2
TGCAGCGTTGAGACGTCTACAGGGGGGACTGAAGCTTTCTTT | CSVETSTGGTEAFF | NA | TRBJ1-1 | TRBV29-1 | TRBD1
TGTGCCTGGAACTCGGGTGGCGGGGAGCTGTTTTTT | CAWNSGGGELFF | few | TRBJ2-2 | TRBV30 | NA
TGTGCCAGCAGCACGTTCCTCTCCTACGAGCAGTACTTC | CASSTFLSYEQYF | NA | TRBJ2-7 | TRBV7-2 | NA
TGTGCCAGCAGCTTAGCAACAGGGCCCCTCTACGAGCAGTACTTC | CASSLATGPLYEQYF | NA | TRBJ2-7 | TRBV7-2 | NA
TGTGCCAGCAGCCCTCAGGGTAGCCGGCAGCCCCAGCATTTT | CASSPQGSRQPQHF | many | TRBJ1-5 | TRBV7-8 | NA
TGTGCCAGTAGTAAAGGGGAATTCCCGGGACTAGCGGGAGCCGGAGCCAAAAACATTCAGTACTTC | CASSKGEFPGLAGAGAKNIQYF | NA | TRBJ2-4 | TRBV19 | TRBD2
TGTGCTAGTGGTTTTCTGGCCCAGGGGGCTTTCAATAGCAATCAGCCCCAGCATTTT | CASGFLAQGAFNSNQPQHF | NA | TRBJ1-5 | TRBV12-5 | TRBD1
TGCAGCGTTGTCGGGGATTCCTACGAGCAGTACTTC | CSVVGDSYEQYF | NA | TRBJ2-7 | TRBV29-1 | NA
TGTGCCAGCTCACCGAGGACCACAGATACGCAGTATTTT | CASSPRTTDTQYF | NA | TRBJ2-3 | TRBV18 | NA
TGCGCCAGCAGCGATAGCGGGAGCGAGCAGTTCTTC | CASSDSGSEQFF | NA | TRBJ2-1 | TRBV5-1 | TRBD2
TGCAGCGTTGTAGGACAGTCGAACACTGAAGCTTTCTTT | CSVVGQSNTEAFF | NA | TRBJ1-1 | TRBV29-1 | NA
TGTGCCAGCAGTTTGGGTGGGGGAGAGCAGTACTTC | CASSLGGGEQYF | NA | TRBJ2-7 | TRBV28 | NA
TGTGCCAGCAGCTTAGGGGGACAGGACTACGAGCAGTACTTC | CASSLGGQDYEQYF | NA | TRBJ2-7 | TRBV7-9 | TRBD1
TGTGCCAGCACCAGGACACTAGGTGAAAAACTGTTTTTT | CASTRTLGEKLFF | NA | TRBJ1-4 | TRBV6-5 | NA
TGTGCCAGCAGCCAAGAAATCGACGGGCCACAGCATTTT | CASSQEIDGPQHF | NA | TRBJ1-5 | TRBV14 | NA
TGTGCCAGCGGACAGGGGAGAATGAACTATGGCTACACCTTC | CASGQGRMNYGYTF | NA | TRBJ1-2 | TRBV27 | TRBD1
TGCAGCGTTTCAGGGGATGGAGAGACCCAGTACTTC | CSVSGDGETQYF | NA | TRBJ2-5 | TRBV29-1 | NA
TGTGCCAGTAGTTCGACTCCCGCCTACGAGCAGTACTTC | CASSSTPAYEQYF | NA | TRBJ2-7 | TRBV19 | NA
TGTGCCAGCTCACTAGGGGGCAATGAGCAGTTCTTC | CASSLGGNEQFF | NA | TRBJ2-1 | TRBV18 | NA
TGTGCCAGCTCACCCCTCGCAGGGCTCGCGGACGAGCAGTACTTC | CASSPLAGLADEQYF | once | TRBJ2-7 | TRBV18 | NA
TGTGCCAGCACACGGGGCCTAGGTCAGCCCCAGCATTTT | CASTRGLGQPQHF | NA | TRBJ1-5 | TRBV27 | NA
TGTGCCAGCAGAGCCGGGACAGGGGAACGCTACGAGCAGTACTTC | CASRAGTGERYEQYF | NA | TRBJ2-7 | TRBV6-5 | TRBD1
TGCGCCAGCAGCCAAGAAATGACAGGGTATTTCCCGAACACCGGGGAGCTGTTTTTT | CASSQEMTGYFPNTGELFF | NA | TRBJ2-2 | TRBV4-3 | TRBD1
TGCGCCAGCAGCTTGGCCATGGTATTCCACGAGCAGTACTTC | CASSLAMVFHEQYF | NA | TRBJ2-7 | TRBV5-1 | NA